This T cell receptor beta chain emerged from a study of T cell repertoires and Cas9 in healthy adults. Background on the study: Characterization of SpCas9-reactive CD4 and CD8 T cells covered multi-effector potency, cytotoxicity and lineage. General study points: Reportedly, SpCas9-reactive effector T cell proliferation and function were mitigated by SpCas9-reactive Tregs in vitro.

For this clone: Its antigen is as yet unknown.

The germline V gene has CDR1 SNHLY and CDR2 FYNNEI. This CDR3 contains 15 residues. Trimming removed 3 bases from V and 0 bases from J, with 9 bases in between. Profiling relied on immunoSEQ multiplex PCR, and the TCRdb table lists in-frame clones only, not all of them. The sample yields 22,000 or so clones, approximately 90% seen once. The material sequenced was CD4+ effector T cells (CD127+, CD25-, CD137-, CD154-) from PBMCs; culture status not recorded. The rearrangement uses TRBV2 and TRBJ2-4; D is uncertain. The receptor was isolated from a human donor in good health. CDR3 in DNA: TGTGCCAGCAGTGAGGCGCGGCTAGCCAAAAACATTCAGTACTTC. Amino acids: CASSEARLAKNIQYF.